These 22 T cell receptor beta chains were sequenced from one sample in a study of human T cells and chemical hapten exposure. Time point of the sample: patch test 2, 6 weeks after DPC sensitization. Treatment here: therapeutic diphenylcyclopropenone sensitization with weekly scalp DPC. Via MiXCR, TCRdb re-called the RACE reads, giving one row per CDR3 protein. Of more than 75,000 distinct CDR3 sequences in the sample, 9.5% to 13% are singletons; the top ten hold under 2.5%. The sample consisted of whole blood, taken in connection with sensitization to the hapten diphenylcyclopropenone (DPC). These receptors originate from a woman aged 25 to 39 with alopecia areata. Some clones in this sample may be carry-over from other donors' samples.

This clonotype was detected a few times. CDR3 nucleotide sequence: TGTGCCAGCAGTGAAACCCTCGGAACGTGGGGAGAAGGAGACGAGCAGTACTTC. Residues: CASSETLGTWGEGDEQYF. The chain carries TRBV6-1 and TRBJ2-7; maybe TRBD2 (5 bases). Germline V gene lookup returns CDR1 MNHNS and CDR2 SASEGT. There are 18 residues in the CDR3. V was cut by 2 bases and J by 5 bases, with 25 bases left in between.

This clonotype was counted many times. Here the CDR3 DNA reads TGTGCCAGCAGCCGGACAGGGGGCAAGTACGAGCAGTACTTC. As protein: CASSRTGGKYEQYF. J is TRBJ2-7 and V is TRBV5-4; 11 bases agree with TRBD1. Per the germline V gene, CDR1 is SGHNT and CDR2 is YYREEE (reference sequence). The CDR3 contains 14 residues. V gave up 4 bases and J gave up 4 bases; unmatched junction bases: 4. The full variable domain, in which reference TRBV5-4 and TRBJ2-7 provide the parts outside the CDR3, is ETGVTQSPTHLIKTRGQQVTLRCSSQSGHNTVSWYQQALGQGPQFIFQYYREEENGRGNFPPRFSGLQFPNYSSELNVNALELDDSALYLCASSRTGGKYEQYFGPGTRLTVT.

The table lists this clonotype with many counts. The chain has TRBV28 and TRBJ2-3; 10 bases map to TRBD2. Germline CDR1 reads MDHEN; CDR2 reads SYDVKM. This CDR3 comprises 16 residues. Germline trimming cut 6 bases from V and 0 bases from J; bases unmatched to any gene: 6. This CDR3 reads CASSHGLADSTDTQYF. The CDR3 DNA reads TGTGCCAGCAGCCACGGACTAGCGGATAGCACAGATACGCAGTATTTT.

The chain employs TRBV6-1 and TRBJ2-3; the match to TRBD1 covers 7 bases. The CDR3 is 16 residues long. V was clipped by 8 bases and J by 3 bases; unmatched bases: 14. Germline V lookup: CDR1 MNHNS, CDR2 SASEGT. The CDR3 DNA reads TGTGCCAGCCTACCCTACCGGACAGGATTGACAGATACGCAGTATTTT. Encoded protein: CASLPYRTGLTDTQYF.

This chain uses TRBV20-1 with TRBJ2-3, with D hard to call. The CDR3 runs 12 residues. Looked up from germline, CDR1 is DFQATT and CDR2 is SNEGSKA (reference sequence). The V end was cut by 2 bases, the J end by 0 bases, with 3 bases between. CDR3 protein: CSARTSTDTQYF. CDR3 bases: TGCAGTGCTAGAACTAGCACAGATACGCAGTATTTT.

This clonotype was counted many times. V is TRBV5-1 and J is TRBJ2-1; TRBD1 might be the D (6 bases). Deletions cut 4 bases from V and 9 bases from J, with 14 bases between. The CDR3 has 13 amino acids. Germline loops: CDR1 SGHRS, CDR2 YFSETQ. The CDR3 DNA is TGCGCCAGCAGCGGCAACAGGGTAGGTGAGCAGTTCTTC. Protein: CASSGNRVGEQFF.

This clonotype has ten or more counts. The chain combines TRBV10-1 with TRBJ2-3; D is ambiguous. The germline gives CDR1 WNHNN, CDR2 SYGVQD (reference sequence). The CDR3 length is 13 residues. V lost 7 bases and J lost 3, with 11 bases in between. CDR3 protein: CASTPDGTDTQYF. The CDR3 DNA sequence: TGCGCCAGCACCCCGGACGGAACAGATACGCAGTATTTT.

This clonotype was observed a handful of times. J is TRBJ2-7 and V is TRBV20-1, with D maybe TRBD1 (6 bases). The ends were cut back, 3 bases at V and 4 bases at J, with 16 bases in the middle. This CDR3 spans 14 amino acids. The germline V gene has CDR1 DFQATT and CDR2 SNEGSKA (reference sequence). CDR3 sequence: CSASGGRGPYEQYF. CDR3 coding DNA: TGCAGTGCTAGCGGCGGCAGGGGTCCTTACGAGCAGTACTTC.

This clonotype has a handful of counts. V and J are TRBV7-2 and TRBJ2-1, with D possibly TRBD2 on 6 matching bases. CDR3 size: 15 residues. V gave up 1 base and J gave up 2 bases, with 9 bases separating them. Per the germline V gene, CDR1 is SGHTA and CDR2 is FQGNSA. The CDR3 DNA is TGTGCCAGCAGCTTAGTAGGAGGGACCTACAATGAGCAGTTCTTC. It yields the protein CASSLVGGTYNEQFF. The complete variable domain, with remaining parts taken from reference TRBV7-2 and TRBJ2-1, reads GAGVSQSPSNKVTEKGKDVELRCDPISGHTALYWYRQSLGQGLEFLIYFQGNSAPDKSGLPSDRFSAERTGGSVSTLTIQRTQQEDSAVYLCASSLVGGTYNEQFFGPGTRLTVL.

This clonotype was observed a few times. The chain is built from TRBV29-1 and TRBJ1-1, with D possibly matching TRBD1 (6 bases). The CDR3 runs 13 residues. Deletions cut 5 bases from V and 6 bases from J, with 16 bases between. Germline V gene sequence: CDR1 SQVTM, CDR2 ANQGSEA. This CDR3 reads CSVTTGRWAEAFF. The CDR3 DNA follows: TGCAGCGTTACCACAGGGAGATGGGCTGAAGCTTTCTTT.

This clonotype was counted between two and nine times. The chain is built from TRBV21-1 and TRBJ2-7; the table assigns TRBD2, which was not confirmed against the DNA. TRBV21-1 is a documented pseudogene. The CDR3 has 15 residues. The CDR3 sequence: CASSINTGVSYEQYF. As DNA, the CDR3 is TGTGCCAGCAGCATAAATACGGGAGTGTCGTACGAGCAGTACTTC.

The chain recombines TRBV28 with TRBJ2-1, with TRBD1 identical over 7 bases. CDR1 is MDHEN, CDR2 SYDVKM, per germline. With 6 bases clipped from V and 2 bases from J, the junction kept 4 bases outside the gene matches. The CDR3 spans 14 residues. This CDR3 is CASREQGTYNEQFF. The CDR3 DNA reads TGTGCCAGCAGGGAACAGGGGACCTACAATGAGCAGTTCTTC.

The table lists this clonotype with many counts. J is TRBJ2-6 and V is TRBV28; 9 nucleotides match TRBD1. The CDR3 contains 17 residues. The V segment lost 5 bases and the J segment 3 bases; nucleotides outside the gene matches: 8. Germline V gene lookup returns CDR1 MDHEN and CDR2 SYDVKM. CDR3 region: CASSTTGGLRGANVLTF. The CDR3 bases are TGTGCCAGCAGTACCACAGGGGGCTTACGTGGGGCCAACGTCCTGACTTTC.

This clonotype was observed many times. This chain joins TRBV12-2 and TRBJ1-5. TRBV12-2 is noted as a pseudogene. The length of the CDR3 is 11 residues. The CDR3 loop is CASRLGAPQHF. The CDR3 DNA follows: TGTGCAAGTCGCTTAGGGGCGCCCCAGCATTTT.

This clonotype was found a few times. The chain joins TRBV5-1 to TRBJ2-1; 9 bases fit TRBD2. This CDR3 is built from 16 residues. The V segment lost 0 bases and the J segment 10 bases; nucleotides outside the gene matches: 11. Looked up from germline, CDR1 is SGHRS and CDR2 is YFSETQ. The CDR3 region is CASSLGTSGPGVEQFF. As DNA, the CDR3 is TGCGCCAGCAGCTTGGGAACTAGCGGGCCAGGCGTAGAGCAGTTCTTC.

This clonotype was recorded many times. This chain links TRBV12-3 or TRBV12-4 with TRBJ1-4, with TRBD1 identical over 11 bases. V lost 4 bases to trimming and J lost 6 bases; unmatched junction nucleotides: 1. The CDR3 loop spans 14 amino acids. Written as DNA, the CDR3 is TGTGCCAGCAGTTCGGACAGGGGGCATGAAAAACTGTTTTTT. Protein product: CASSSDRGHEKLFF.

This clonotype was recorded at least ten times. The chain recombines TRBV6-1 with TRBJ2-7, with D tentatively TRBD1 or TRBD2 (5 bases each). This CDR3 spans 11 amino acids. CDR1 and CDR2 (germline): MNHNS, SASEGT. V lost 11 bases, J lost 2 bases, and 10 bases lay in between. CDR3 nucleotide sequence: TGTGCCGCCCGGGACCCCTACGAGCAGTACTTC. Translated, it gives CAARDPYEQYF.

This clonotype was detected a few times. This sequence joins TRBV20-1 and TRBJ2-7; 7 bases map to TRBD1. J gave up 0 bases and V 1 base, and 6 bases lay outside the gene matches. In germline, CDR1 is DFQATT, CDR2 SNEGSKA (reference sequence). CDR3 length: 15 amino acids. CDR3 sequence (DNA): TGCAGTGCTAGAGCTACGGGACAGAGCTCCTACGAGCAGTACTTC. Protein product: CSARATGQSSYEQYF.

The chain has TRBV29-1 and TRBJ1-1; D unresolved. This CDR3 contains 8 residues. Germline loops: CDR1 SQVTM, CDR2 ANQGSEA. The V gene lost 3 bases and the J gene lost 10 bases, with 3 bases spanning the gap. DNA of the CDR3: TGCAGCGTTGATGTAGCTTTCTTT. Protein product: CSVDVAFF.

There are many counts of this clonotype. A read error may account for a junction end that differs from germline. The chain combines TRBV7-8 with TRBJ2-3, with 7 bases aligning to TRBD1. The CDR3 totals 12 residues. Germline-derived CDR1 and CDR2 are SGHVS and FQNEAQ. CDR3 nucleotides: TGTGTCAGCAGCCCGACAGGGGATACGCAGTATTTT. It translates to CVSSPTGDTQYF.

Written as DNA, the CDR3 is TGTGCCAGCAGTTTCATGAGCGGGCCCCTTACGCAGTATTTT. Protein product: CASSFMSGPLTQYF. The rearrangement links TRBV28 to TRBJ2-3; the D gene is possibly TRBD2 (6 bases). The V end lost 3 bases, the J end lost 8 bases, and 15 bases lay between the germline ends. Per the germline V gene, CDR1 is MDHEN and CDR2 is SYDVKM. The CDR3 is 14 amino acids. Together with reference TRBV28 and TRBJ2-3, the CDR3 gives the full variable domain: DVKVTQSSRYLVKRTGEKVFLECVQDMDHENMFWYRQDPGLGLRLIYFSYDVKMKEKGDIPEGYSVSREKKERFSLILESASTNQTSMYLCASSFMSGPLTQYFGPGTRLTVL.

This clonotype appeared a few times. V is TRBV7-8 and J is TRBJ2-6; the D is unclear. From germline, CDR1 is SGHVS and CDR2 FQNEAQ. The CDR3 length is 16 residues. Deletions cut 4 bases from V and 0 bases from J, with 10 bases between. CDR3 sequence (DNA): TGTGCCAGCAGCTCCCAAAGGCACTCTGGGGCCAACGTCCTGACTTTC. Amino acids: CASSSQRHSGANVLTF.